The clone carrying this TCR beta chain was found a few times. The repertoire was sequenced with immunoSEQ multiplex PCR; TCRdb's copy has only in-frame clones and lacks some. The table has hundreds of thousands of clones, 88% seen once. These data come from a study of blood T cell repertoires in COVID-19. Everyone who took part was about 18 to 90 years old, and they came from about 25 US areas. Cohorts were assigned according to the clinical history that participants reported. Donors in Cohort 3 counted as recovered after two negative PCRs, clearance, or symptom resolution. Per germline, CDR1 SGHAT and CDR2 FQDESV (reference sequence). CDR3 size: 14 residues. V gave up 4 bases and J gave up 2 bases, with 12 bases separating them.

The receptor comes from a woman younger than 45 who had recovered from COVID-19. The sequencing input was PBMCs or T cells enriched from blood (not recorded which). V is TRBV11-1 and J is TRBJ2-7; D may be TRBD2 (6 bases). DNA of the CDR3: TGTGCCAGCAGCTATACTAGCACAGCCTACGAGCAGTACTTC. This translates into CASSYTSTAYEQYF. Full variable domain (rest looked up from reference TRBV11-1 and TRBJ2-7): EAEVAQSPRYKITEKSQAVAFWCDPISGHATLYWYRQILGQGPELLVQFQDESVVDDSQLPKDRFSAERLKGVDSTLKIQPAELGDSAMYLCASSYTSTAYEQYFGPGTRLTVT.